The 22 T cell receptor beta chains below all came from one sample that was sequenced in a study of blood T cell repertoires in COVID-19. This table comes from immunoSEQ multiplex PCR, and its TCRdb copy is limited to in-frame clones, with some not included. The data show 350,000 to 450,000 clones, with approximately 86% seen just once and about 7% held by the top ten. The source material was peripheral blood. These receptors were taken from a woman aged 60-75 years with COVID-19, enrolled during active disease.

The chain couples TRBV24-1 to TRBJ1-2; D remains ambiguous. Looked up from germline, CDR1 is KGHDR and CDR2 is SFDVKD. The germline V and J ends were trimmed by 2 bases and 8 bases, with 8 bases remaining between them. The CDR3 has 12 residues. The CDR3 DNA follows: TGTGCCACCAGTGATTGGGTCGGGGGCTACACCTTC. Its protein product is CATSDWVGGYTF.

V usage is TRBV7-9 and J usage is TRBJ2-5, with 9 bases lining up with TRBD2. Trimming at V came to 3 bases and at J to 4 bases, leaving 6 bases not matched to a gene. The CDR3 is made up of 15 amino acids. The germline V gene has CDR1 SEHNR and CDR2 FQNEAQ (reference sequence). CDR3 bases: TGTGCCAGCAGCTTCGGGACTAGCCTTAGAGAGACCCAGTACTTC. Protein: CASSFGTSLRETQYF.

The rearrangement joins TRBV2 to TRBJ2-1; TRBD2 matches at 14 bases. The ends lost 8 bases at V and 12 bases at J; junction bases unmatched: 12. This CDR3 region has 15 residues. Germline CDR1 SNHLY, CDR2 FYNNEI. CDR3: CASGRLAGGLGRQFF. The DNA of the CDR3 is TGTGCCAGCGGACGACTAGCGGGGGGGCTAGGTCGGCAGTTCTTC.

The CDR3: CANLVPGGDNEQFF. Written as DNA, the CDR3 is TGTGCCAACTTGGTACCCGGCGGAGATAATGAGCAGTTCTTC. The J gene is TRBJ2-1, the V gene TRBV13; D call uncertain. This CDR3 spans 14 amino acids. The germline gives CDR1 PRHDT, CDR2 FYEKMQ (reference sequence). Trimming pared 10 bases from V and 7 bases from J, leaving 20 bases between. The full variable domain, in which reference TRBV13 and TRBJ2-1 provide the parts outside the CDR3, is AAGVIQSPRHLIKEKRETATLKCYPIPRHDTVYWYQQGPGQDPQFLISFYEKMQSDKGSIPDRFSAQQFSDYHSELNMSSLELGDSALYFCANLVPGGDNEQFFGPGTRLTVL.

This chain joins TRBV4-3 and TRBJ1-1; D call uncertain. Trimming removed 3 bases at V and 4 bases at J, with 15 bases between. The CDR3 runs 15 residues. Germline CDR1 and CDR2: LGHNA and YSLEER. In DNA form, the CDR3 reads TGCGCCAGCAGCCATCTCGCTTCATCGGGCACTGAAGCTTTCTTT. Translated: CASSHLASSGTEAFF.

The CDR3 nucleotides read TGCGCCAGCAGCTTGGTCCCCGGGATTCATGAAAAACTGTTTTTT. It codes for CASSLVPGIHEKLFF. The chain has TRBV5-1 and TRBJ1-4; no clear D gene. The CDR3 length is 15 residues. The V gene lost 0 bases and the J gene lost 6 bases, with 12 bases spanning the gap. The germline V gene has CDR1 SGHRS and CDR2 YFSETQ.

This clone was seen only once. The chain's CDR3 is CASSSRGKETQYF. CDR3 bases: TGTGCCAGCAGTTCGCGGGGGAAAGAGACCCAGTACTTC. The chain carries TRBV12-3 or TRBV12-4 and TRBJ2-5, with 7 bases lining up with TRBD2. The V gene end was trimmed by 4 bases and the J gene end by 3 bases; junction bases not matched to a gene: 2. CDR3 length: 13 amino acids.

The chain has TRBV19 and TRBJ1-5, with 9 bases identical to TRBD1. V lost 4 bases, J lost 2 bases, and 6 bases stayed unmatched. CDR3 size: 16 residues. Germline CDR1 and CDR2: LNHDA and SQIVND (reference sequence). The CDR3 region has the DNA TGTGCCAGTAGTACCTCGGGACAGGGAGGCAATCAGCCCCAGCATTTT. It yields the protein CASSTSGQGGNQPQHF.

CDR3 protein: CASSPKTLNYNEQFF. CDR3 bases: TGTGCCAGCAGCCCTAAGACTCTAAACTACAATGAGCAGTTCTTC. The chain links TRBV7-9 to TRBJ2-1; D unclear. CDR1 and CDR2 from the germline V gene are SEHNR and FQNEAQ (reference sequence). The length of the CDR3 is 15 residues. V shed 5 bases and J shed 3 bases, with 14 bases lying between them.

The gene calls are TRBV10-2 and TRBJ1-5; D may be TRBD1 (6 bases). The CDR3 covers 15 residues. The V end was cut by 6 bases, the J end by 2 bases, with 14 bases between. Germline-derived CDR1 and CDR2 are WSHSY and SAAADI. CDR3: CASREQGSGNQPQHF. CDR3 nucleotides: TGCGCCAGCAGGGAACAGGGAAGCGGCAATCAGCCCCAGCATTTT.

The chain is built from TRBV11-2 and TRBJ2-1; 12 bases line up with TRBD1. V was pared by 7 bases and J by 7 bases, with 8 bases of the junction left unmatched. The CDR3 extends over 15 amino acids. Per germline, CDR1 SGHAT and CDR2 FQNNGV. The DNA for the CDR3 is TGTGCCAGCATCCCCCGGGACAGGGGGCGTAATGAGCAGTTCTTC. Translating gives CASIPRDRGRNEQFF.

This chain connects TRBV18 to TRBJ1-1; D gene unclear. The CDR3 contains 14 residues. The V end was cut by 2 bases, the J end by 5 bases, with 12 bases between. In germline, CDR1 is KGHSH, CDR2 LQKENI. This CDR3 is CASSPLGSGTEAFF. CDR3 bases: TGTGCCAGCTCACCATTGGGAAGCGGAACTGAAGCTTTCTTT. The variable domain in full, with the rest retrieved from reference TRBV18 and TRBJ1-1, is NAGVMQNPRHLVRRRGQEARLRCSPMKGHSHVYWYRQLPEEGLKFMVYLQKENIIDESGMPKERFSAEFPKEGPSILRIQQVVRGDSAAYFCASSPLGSGTEAFFGQGTRLTVV.

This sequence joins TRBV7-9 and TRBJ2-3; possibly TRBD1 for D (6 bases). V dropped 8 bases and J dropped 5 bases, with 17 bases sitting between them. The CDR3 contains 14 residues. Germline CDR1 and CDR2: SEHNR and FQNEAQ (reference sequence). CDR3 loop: CASDGHLGGDTQYF. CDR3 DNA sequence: TGTGCCAGCGACGGACACCTAGGGGGAGATACGCAGTATTTT.

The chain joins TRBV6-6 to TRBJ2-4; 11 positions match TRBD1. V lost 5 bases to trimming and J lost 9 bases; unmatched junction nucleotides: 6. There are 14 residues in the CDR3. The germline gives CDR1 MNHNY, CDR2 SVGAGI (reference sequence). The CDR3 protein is CASSPGTGGGIQYF. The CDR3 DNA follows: TGTGCCAGCAGTCCCGGGACAGGGGGTGGCATTCAGTACTTC.

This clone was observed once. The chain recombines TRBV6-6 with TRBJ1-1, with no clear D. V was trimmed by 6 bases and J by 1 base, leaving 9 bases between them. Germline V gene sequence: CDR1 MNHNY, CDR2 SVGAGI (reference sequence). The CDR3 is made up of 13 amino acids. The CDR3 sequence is CASSSLRNTEAFF. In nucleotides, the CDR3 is TGTGCCAGCAGCTCCTTGAGGAACACTGAAGCTTTCTTT.

The CDR3 DNA reads as TGCAGCGCTAGGACTGCAGAGGGTGGCTACACCTTC. Its translation: CSARTAEGGYTF. The V call is TRBV29-1, the J call TRBJ1-2, with unresolved D. Deletions cut 7 bases from V and 7 bases from J, with 16 bases between. Germline CDR1 is SQVTM and CDR2 is ANQGSEA. This CDR3 contains 12 residues.

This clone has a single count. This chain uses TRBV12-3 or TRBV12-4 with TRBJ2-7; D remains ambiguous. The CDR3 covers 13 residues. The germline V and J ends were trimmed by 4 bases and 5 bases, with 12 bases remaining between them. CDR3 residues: CASSSGRIDEQYF. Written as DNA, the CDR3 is TGTGCCAGCAGTTCTGGCAGGATCGACGAGCAGTACTTC.

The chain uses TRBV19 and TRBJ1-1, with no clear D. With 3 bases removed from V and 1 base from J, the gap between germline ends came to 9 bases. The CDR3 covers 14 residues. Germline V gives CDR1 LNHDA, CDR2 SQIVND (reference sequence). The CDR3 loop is CASSIRRENTEAFF. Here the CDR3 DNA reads TGTGCCAGTAGTATCCGGCGGGAGAACACTGAAGCTTTCTTT.

The chain's CDR3 is CASSLGFTGRNTEAFF. In nucleotides, the CDR3 is TGCGCCAGCAGCTTGGGGTTTACGGGAAGGAACACTGAAGCTTTCTTT. This chain joins TRBV5-1 and TRBJ1-1; D is undetermined. Per germline, CDR1 SGHRS and CDR2 YFSETQ. The CDR3 loop spans 16 amino acids. Trimming took off 0 bases at V and 1 base at J, with 13 bases between the two ends.

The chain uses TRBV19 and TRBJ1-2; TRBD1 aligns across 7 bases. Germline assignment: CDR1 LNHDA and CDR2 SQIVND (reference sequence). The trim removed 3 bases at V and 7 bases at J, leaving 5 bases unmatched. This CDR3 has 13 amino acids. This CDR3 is CASSIDRVSGYTF. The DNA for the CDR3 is TGTGCCAGTAGTATTGACAGGGTGAGTGGCTACACCTTC.

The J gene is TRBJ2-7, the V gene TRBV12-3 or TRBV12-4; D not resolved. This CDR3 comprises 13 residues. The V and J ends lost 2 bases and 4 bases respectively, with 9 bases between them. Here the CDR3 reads CASSLNQVYEQYF. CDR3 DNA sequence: TGTGCCAGCAGTTTAAATCAGGTGTACGAGCAGTACTTC.

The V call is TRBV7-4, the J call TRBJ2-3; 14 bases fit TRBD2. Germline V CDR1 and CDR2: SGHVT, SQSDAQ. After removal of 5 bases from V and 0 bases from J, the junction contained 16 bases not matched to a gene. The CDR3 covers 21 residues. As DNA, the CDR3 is TGTGCCAGCAGCACCACGTCCCCGGGACTAGCGGGGGATCATAGCACAGATACGCAGTATTTT. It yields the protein CASSTTSPGLAGDHSTDTQYF.